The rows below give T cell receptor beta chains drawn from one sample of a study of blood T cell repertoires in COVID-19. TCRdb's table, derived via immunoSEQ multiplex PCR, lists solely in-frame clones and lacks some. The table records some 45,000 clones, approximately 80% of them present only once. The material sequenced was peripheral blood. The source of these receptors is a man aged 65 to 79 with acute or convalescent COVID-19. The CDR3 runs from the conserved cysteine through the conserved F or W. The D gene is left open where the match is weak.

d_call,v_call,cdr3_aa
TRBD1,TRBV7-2,CASSSGTGGMNTEAFF
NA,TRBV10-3,CAISESLTDYNEQFF
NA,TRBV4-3,CASSTRGNSPLHF
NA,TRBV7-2,CASSLSDILSLHF
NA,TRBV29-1,CSVEDVRQTNYGYTF
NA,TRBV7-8,CASSLRGSRATDEQYF
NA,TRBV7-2,CASSLGPLATNEKLFF
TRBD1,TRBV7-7,CASSSPGQNAQYF
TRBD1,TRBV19,CASRGDRISGNTIYF
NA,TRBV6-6,CASSYRAEAFF
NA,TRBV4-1,CASRDSYTEAFF
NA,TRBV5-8,CASSLGWRQGSTDTQYF
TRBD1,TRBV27,CASSPGTVTEAFF
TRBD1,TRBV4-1,CASSPLDRAREQYF
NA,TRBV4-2,CASSQDSKNTEAFF
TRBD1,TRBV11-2,CASSGGQGLRGQYF
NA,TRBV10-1,CARARSWRLLTEQFF
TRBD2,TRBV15,CATSSLEWLAGDAGELFF
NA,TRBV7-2,CASSLVTGYPTEAFF
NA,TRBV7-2,CASQEGTGNTIYF
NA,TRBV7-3,CASSLYLGFNTEAFF
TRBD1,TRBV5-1,CASSRGQGHNQPQHF
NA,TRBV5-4,CASSVRAESNSPLHF
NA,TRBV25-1,CASKRTEQSPLHF
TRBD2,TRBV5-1,CASSLGSAGEETQYF
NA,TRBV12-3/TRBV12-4,CASSRRGWDGYTF
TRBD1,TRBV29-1,CSVVTGVGSTDTQYF
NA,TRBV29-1,CSVVLRGHYGYTF
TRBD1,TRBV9,CASSVGDRSREPQHF
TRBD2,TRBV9,CASSDGTSGGIQETQYF
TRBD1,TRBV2,CASSLGRDRGMFF
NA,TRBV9,CASSVEGRPGTDTQYF
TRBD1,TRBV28,CASSWSGGSGNTIYF
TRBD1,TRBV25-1,CASGSGGYGYTF
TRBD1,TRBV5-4,CASSLGTGDYTEAFF
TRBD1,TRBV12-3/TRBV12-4,CASSRMTGSEQYF
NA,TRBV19,CASSETGENSPLHF
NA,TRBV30,CAWNTDWRETQYF
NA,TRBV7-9,CASSSLRSNEKLFF
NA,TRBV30,CAWRRGNNEKLFF
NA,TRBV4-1,CASSFQGTNNSPLHF
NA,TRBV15,CATEGIRNTEAFF
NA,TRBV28,CASSSPGEKLFF
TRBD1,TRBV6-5,CASRHSGTRQGTQYF
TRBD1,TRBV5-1,CASSSFGHRGDTEAFF
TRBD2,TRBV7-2,CASRSSGGHNEQFF
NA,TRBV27,CASSLYPDYGYTF
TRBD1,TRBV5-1,CASSEWTGAREQYF
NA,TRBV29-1,CSVGRQPNEQFF